The present T cell receptor (beta chain) was sequenced within a study of early T cells in non-severe SARS-CoV-2 infection. Findings and limits, study-wide: A preference for anti-spike CD8 responses marked VDJdb matching, which missed private and CD4 specificities.

The table lists this clonotype with a few counts. As yet, its antigen is unknown. Researchers attached unique molecular identifiers to individual cDNA molecules. TCRdb re-called the 5' RACE reads through MiXCR, storing one row per CDR3 protein. This sample yields 90,000 to 120,000 distinct CDR3 sequences, of which around 10% are seen a single time; approximately 6.9% belongs to the top ten. The CDR3 contains 18 residues. V shed 5 bases and J 3 bases; nucleotides not matched to a gene: 13. In germline, CDR1 is SGHAT, CDR2 FQNNGV. The sequence was obtained from an adult who was a healthcare worker with PCR-confirmed SARS-CoV-2 infection or an uninfected control (not recorded which). The chain combines TRBV11-2 with TRBJ2-5, with 12 bases identical to TRBD2. The source material was whole blood. DNA for the CDR3: TGTGCCAGCAGCCCAAGACTAGCGGGAGTATTCGTGAAAGAGACCCAGTACTTC. Its protein is CASSPRLAGVFVKETQYF.